This T cell receptor beta chain was identified in a study of monozygotic twins with inflammatory bowel disease (dated by TCRdb to about 2019). Describing the broader study: The full study comprised 30 or so monozygotic twin pairs: nine German pairs (four IBD-concordant, five IBD-discordant) and 19 IBD-discordant Danish pairs. The search for disease-associated traits relied mainly on comparing, within discordant pairs, IBD patients with their genetically identical healthy co-twins. Each individual had, on average, about 151 000 unique TCRalpha sequences and 181 000 unique TCRbeta sequences available for analysis. The investigation overall reported the following: No single strong signal or clonotype linked to IBD turned up in the results, so the idea that one exists was not supported. TCRbeta repertoire diversity, by inverse Simpson index, was decreased in IBD patients compared with their healthy co-twins. Different T cell subtypes could not be distinguished in the analysis. No difference in repertoire similarity was observed between concordant and discordant twins, possibly owing to limited statistical power. Compared with healthy twins, IBD patients shared fewer clonotypes with other individuals, and the difference was most pronounced in patients with signs of disease activity. Differing immunosuppressive treatments among patients may have added background noise and inter-individual variability to the repertoires.

Including cysteine and phenylalanine, the CDR3 has 15 amino acids. The DNA is not on file. For CDR1 and CDR2, the germline V gene lists SGHVS and FNYEAQ. From each donor, an approximately 2.5 ml peripheral blood sample was drawn into PAXgene tubes and stored at -80 degrees C. Without T cell sorting, total RNA was isolated from whole blood using the PAXgene blood miRNA kit on an automated QIAcube. Peripheral blood from monozygotic twin pairs concordant or discordant for inflammatory bowel disease was subjected to deep TCRalpha and TCRbeta repertoire profiling with unique molecular barcoding. Smoking habits were recorded for all twin pairs, and each individual was classified as a current, former or never smoker. Library method: 5' RACE. The input for every TCR library was 3,500 to 4,500 ng of total RNA. For each sample, cDNA was synthesized in eight separate reactions using SMARTScribe reverse transcriptase. Unique molecular identifiers containing a 6-nucleotide sample barcode were introduced through template switching during cDNA synthesis. Amplification of TCRalpha and TCRbeta cDNA involved two nested PCRs of around 16 and 10 cycles, and each PCR was followed by bead purification. Before amplification, the cDNA was treated with uracil DNA-glycosylase and purified using the QIAquick PCR purification kit. The second PCR added Illumina TruSeq-compatible adapters along with sample-specific barcodes. Library quality and concentration were checked on TapeStation and Qubit, and libraries were pooled at about 5 ng each. Sequencing of the pooled libraries was done on an Illumina HiSeq2500 single-index Rapid Run using custom sequencing primers and 2 x 100 bp reads. In the authors' own workflow: MiGEC version 1.2.6 was used for UMI-based consensus assembly to correct PCR and sequencing errors. V(D)J alignment, clonotype assembly and CDR3 extraction were performed with MiXCR version 2.1.1. Gene usage, clonotype sharing and MAIT/NKT TCR abundance were normalised by analysing the top 1000, 10 000 and 20 000 clonotypes per sample. Diversity was computed as the inverse Simpson index with the vegan R package after downsampling to 27 000 UMIs. Paired Mann-Whitney U tests were applied to discordant twin pairs, and Benjamini-Hochberg correction was used for multiple testing. Through TCRdb reprocessing, the reads give one entry per CDR3 protein sequence; DNA is omitted. The V and J calls come from TCRdb's annotation, not from the publication. The sample's clone listing holds some 170,000 distinct CDR3 sequences. 6.5% to 9% of the sample goes to the ten largest clones.

As to this clonotype: Its specific antigen is unknown.

Sequencing was performed on blood. The chain is made from TRBV7-6 and TRBJ1-3; checking the TCRdb D call of TRBD1 is not possible without DNA. This clonotype was obtained from a human donor with ulcerative colitis or Crohn's disease, or a healthy co-twin of an affected twin (not recorded which). The CDR3 protein sequence reads: CASSSQGAQGNTIYF.